These T cell receptor beta chains were read from a single sample in a study of early T cells in non-severe SARS-CoV-2 infection. TCRdb used MiXCR to reprocess the 5' RACE reads, holding one entry per CDR3 protein. This sample has under 60,000 distinct CDR3 sequences, with roughly 8% found just once. The sample taken for sequencing was whole blood. Receptor source: an adult who was a healthcare worker with PCR-confirmed SARS-CoV-2 infection or an uninfected control (not recorded which). The CDR3 runs from the conserved cysteine through the conserved F or W. A D gene is named only where the DNA matches it firmly. Where a row states a size, it is once, few, many or the class of an expanded clone; other rows omit it.

clone_size | j_call | d_call | v_call | cdr3_nt | cdr3_aa
many | TRBJ1-1 | . | TRBV7-2 | TGTGCCAGCAGCCAAGACGGTAACACTGAAGCTTTCTTT | CASSQDGNTEAFF
many | TRBJ2-1 | . | TRBV20-1 | TGCAGTGCTAGTTATCGTGAGCAGTTCTTC | CSASYREQFF
few | TRBJ2-7 | TRBD1 | TRBV18 | TGTGCCAGCTCACGGACAGGGGGCGAGCAGTACTTC | CASSRTGGEQYF
many | TRBJ2-4 | TRBD1 | TRBV4-1 | TGCGCCAGCAGCCAAGAAGGGGGCGACCCCAATCAGTACTTC | CASSQEGGDPNQYF
. | TRBJ2-7 | . | TRBV5-1 | TGCGCCAGCAGCGATCCTAGGATCCCCGTCGAGCAGTACTTC | CASSDPRIPVEQYF
many | TRBJ2-1 | TRBD2 | TRBV24-1 | TGTGCCACCAGTGATTACAGCGGGAGGCCCCACCTATACAATGAGCAGTTCTTC | CATSDYSGRPHLYNEQFF
. | TRBJ1-2 | . | TRBV9 | TGTGCCAGCAGCGTAGAATCAGGGATGGAGTATGGCTACACCTTC | CASSVESGMEYGYTF
. | TRBJ2-7 | . | TRBV3-1 | TGTGCCAGCAGCTCGCAGGGTGGCGAGCAGTACTTC | CASSSQGGEQYF
. | TRBJ2-3 | TRBD1 | TRBV6-5 | TGTGCCAGCAGCCAACGACAGGGAAACACAGATACGCAGTATTTT | CASSQRQGNTDTQYF
few | TRBJ1-5 | TRBD1 | TRBV19 | TGTGCCAGTAGTATTGCAGGGGGCTATCAGCCCCAGCATTTT | CASSIAGGYQPQHF
few | TRBJ1-5 | TRBD1 | TRBV20-1 | TGCAGTGCTAGGGGGACAGGGGATCAGCCCCAGCATTTT | CSARGTGDQPQHF
many | TRBJ2-7 | . | TRBV4-2 | TGTGCCAGCAGCCAAGCGCATCAGGGTTCCTACGAGCAGTACTTC | CASSQAHQGSYEQYF
many | TRBJ2-1 | TRBD2 | TRBV5-1 | TGCGCCAGCAGCTTAGCGGGGGGGCCTTCCCATGAGCAGTTCTTC | CASSLAGGPSHEQFF
. | TRBJ1-5 | . | TRBV29-1 | TGCAGCGTTGCCGGTAATAGCAATCAGCCCCAGCATTTT | CSVAGNSNQPQHF
few | TRBJ2-7 | . | TRBV6-6 | TGTGCCAGCAGTGCCCCCCGGGCCTTTTACGAGCAGTACTTC | CASSAPRAFYEQYF
. | TRBJ2-7 | TRBD1 | TRBV6-1 | TGTGCCAGCAGTGAAGGGGCATCGGGACAGGCTTCCTACGAGCAGTACTTC | CASSEGASGQASYEQYF
. | TRBJ1-1 | . | TRBV12-3/TRBV12-4 | TGTGCCAGCAGTTTAGCGGGACACTTGAACACTGAAGCTTTCTTT | CASSLAGHLNTEAFF
few | TRBJ2-3 | . | TRBV20-1 | TGCAGTGCTAGAGCCCCGGGGGATACGCAGTATTTT | CSARAPGDTQYF
. | TRBJ2-3 | . | TRBV5-1 | TGCGCCAGCAGCCAAGGGGACTTCGGCACAGATACGCAGTATTTT | CASSQGDFGTDTQYF
many | TRBJ2-7 | . | TRBV18 | TGTGCCAGCTCACCACCGGGGCTCCGAGATAGCTATGGGACCTACGAGCAGTACTTC | CASSPPGLRDSYGTYEQYF
. | TRBJ2-1 | TRBD2 | TRBV5-1 | TGCGCCAGCAGGGCCGGGACTAGCGCTTACAATGAGCAGTTCTTC | CASRAGTSAYNEQFF
few | TRBJ1-6 | . | TRBV30 | TGTGCCTGCCCTGGGCCAGCTGCGGGGCTATGGAATTCACCCCTCCACTTT | CACPGPAAGLWNSPLHF
few | TRBJ1-2 | . | TRBV20-1 | TGCAGTGCTAGTAAGGGGCCCCTCAATAACTATGGCTACACCTTC | CSASKGPLNNYGYTF
. | TRBJ2-7 | TRBD2 | TRBV12-3/TRBV12-4 | TGTGCCAGCAGACGTACTAGCGGGAGGGGCTACGAGCAGTACTTC | CASRRTSGRGYEQYF
. | TRBJ1-1 | . | TRBV6-5 | TGTGCCAGCAGTCCCCACGAGGGGGTGAACACTGAAGCTTTCTTT | CASSPHEGVNTEAFF
few | TRBJ1-6 | . | TRBV7-2 | TGTGCCAGCAGCTTGAGTTCGGTTTCACCCCTCCACTTT | CASSLSSVSPLHF
. | TRBJ2-2 | . | TRBV7-2 | TGTGCCAGCAGCTTAGCGTGGGGTCTCTTGAACACCGGGGAGCTGTTTTTT | CASSLAWGLLNTGELFF
. | TRBJ2-5 | . | TRBV7-9 | TGTGCCAGCTTGGGGGAAGAGACCCAGTACTTC | CASLGEETQYF
few | TRBJ2-1 | . | TRBV5-1 | TGCGCCAGCAGCACCGGGACTCCGACCGCTGAGCAGTTCTTC | CASSTGTPTAEQFF
many | TRBJ2-7 | TRBD1 | TRBV27 | TGTGCCAGCAGCTATAGTTTAGGGACAGGGGGCTACGAGCAGTACTTC | CASSYSLGTGGYEQYF
few | TRBJ2-7 | . | TRBV30 | TGTGCCTGGAGGTCGGCCTACGAGCAGTACTTC | CAWRSAYEQYF
. | TRBJ2-1 | . | TRBV18 | TGTGCCAGCTCACTCCCACGTCGCCCCTACAATGAGCAGTTCTTC | CASSLPRRPYNEQFF